One TCR beta chain is described in this entry. The specificity of this receptor is unknown. One base away there is no much larger clone; base qualities are not given. The record originates from a study of high-grade serous ovarian cancer treatment subgroups (dated by TCRdb to about 2021). About the full investigation: A mean of 14,192 reads and 7,494 unique TCR beta rearrangements per sample was generated by sequencing. One primary tumor sample and two metastatic tumor samples were contributed by each patient, so that about a hundred samples were obtained in total. The study examined TCR beta repertoires in high-grade serous ovarian cancer patients who were grouped under a laparoscopic triage algorithm by complete gross resection or by neoadjuvant chemotherapy response. The 30-patient cohort included about ten patients with no residual disease after primary surgery (R0), about ten excellent NACT responders, and about ten poor NACT responders. Paper-wide results and their limitations: Repertoire similarity between tumors from the same patient ranged from roughly 0.11 to 0.8, while tumors from different patients showed almost no similarity. TCR repertoire analyses were focused on CDR3, and CDR1 and CDR2 were not analyzed. TCR clonal relatedness showed a positive correlation with neoantigen level and a trend toward positive correlation with copy number variation and mutation load from whole-genome sequencing. Bulk tumor TCR sequencing lacked spatial information, limiting insight into HGSC tumor complexity and diversity.

From the cysteine through the phenylalanine, the CDR3 covers 15 amino acids. Only CDR3 DNA remains: 45 bases, in frame from the first base. V is pruned by 7 bases and J by 3 bases, leaving 7 bases of the junction without a gene match. For CDR1 and CDR2, the germline V gene lists MNHGY and SVAAGI. Tumor samples were obtained before definitive surgery or chemotherapy. Genomic DNA was extracted by the MD Anderson Biospecimen Extraction Resource, and TCR sequencing was done by the MD Anderson Cancer Genomics Laboratory. The 70 to 90 tumor samples underwent high-throughput TCR profiling with ImmunoSEQ. Turning to the authors' computational methods: The repertoire diversity metrics included richness (unique productive sequences), clonality, evenness and relatedness, and the Bhattacharyya coefficient was used to measure similarity between samples. A sensitivity analysis that removed TCRs with fewer than two reads produced consistent conclusions. This immuneACCESS table, as held by TCRdb, lists in-frame sequences with V and J called but not all clones. Of the missing ones, under half trace to an unresolved V gene in checked studies; the others have no known cause. The V and J calls and the clone size are those of that table, but D and trimming were determined from the DNA. This sample is represented by about 18,000 clones; about three quarters of them were singletons. The ten most abundant clones make up 5% to 8% of the sample.

Sequencing input: tumor tissue. The TCR was taken from a human donor with high-grade serous ovarian cancer. Here the chain combines TRBV6-9 and TRBJ2-7, with 12 bases in between that match TRBD1. The CDR3 region: CASITRDRGLYEQYF. The DNA reads TGTGCCAGCATTACGAGGGACAGGGGGCTCTACGAGCAGTACTTC.